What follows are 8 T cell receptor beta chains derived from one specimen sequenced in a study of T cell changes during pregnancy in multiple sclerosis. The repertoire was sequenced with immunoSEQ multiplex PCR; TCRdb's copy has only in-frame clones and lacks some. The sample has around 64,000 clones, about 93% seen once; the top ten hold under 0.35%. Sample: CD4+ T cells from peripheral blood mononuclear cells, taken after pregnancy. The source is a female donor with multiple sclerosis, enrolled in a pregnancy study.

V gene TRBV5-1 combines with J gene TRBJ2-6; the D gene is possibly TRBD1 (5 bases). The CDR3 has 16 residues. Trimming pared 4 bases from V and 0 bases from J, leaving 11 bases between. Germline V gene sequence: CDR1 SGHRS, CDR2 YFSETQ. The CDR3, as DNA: TGCGCCAGCAGCGAAGGGGCGAGCTCTGGGGCCAACGTCCTGACTTTC. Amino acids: CASSEGASSGANVLTF.

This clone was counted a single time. For the CDR3, the DNA is TGTGCCAGTAGTACAAGGGTGGCGGGTGAAGCTTTCTTT. Its protein product is CASSTRVAGEAFF. The genes are TRBV19 and TRBJ1-1, with D uncertain. The germline V gene encodes CDR1 LNHDA and CDR2 SQIVND (reference sequence). The CDR3 extends over 13 amino acids. V dropped 4 bases and J dropped 7 bases, with 13 bases sitting between them.

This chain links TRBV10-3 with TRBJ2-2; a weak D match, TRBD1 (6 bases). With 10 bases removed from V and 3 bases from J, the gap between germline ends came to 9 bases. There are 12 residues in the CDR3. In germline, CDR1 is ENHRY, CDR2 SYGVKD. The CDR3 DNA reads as TGTGCCACAGGGGTTTACACCGGGGAGCTGTTTTTT. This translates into CATGVYTGELFF.

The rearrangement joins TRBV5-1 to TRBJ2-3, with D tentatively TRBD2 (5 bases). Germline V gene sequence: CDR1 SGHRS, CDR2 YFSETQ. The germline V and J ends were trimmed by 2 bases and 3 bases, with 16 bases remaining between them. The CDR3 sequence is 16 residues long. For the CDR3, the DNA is TGCGCCAGCAGCTTTCGGAGGACCCAAGGGACAGATACGCAGTATTTT. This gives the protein CASSFRRTQGTDTQYF.

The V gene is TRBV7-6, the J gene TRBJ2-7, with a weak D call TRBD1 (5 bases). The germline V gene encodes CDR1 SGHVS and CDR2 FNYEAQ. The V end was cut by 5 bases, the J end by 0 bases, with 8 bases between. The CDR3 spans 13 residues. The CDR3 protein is CASSAGSSYEQYF. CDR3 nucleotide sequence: TGTGCCAGCAGCGCAGGGTCCTCCTACGAGCAGTACTTC.

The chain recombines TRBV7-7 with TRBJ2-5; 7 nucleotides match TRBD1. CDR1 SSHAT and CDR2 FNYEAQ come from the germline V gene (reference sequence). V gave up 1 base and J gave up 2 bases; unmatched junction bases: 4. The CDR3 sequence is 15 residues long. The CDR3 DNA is TGTGCCAGCAGCTTAGAAGGGGGCGGGCAAGAGACCCAGTACTTC. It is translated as CASSLEGGGQETQYF.

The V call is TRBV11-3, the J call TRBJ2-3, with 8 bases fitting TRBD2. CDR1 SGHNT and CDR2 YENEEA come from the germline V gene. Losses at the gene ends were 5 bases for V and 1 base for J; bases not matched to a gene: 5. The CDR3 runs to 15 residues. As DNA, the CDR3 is TGTGCCAGCAGCGCGCGGGGGGCCGGCACAGATACGCAGTATTTT. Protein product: CASSARGAGTDTQYF.

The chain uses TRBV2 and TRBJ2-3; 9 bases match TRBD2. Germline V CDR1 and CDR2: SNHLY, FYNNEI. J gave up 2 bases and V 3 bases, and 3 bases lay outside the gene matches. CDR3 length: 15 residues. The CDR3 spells CASSDLAGFTDTQYF. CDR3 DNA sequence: TGTGCCAGCAGTGATCTAGCGGGATTCACAGATACGCAGTATTTT.